Below are 8 T cell receptor beta chains sequenced from a single sample in a study of cytomegalovirus exposure and HLA in healthy donors. The PCR ran on 60 Vbeta and 13 Jbeta primers. Sequenced by immunoSEQ multiplex PCR; TCRdb stores in-frame clones only, minus some. The data show over 75,000 clones, roughly 80% seen once. The specimen sequenced was PBMCs. The receptors stem from a man aged 60 to 75 in good health and CMV-seropositive.

This clone was recorded a few times. The chain has TRBV6-5 and TRBJ2-3; the match to TRBD1 covers 10 bases. V lost 5 bases to trimming and J lost 4 bases; unmatched junction nucleotides: 6. This CDR3 comprises 15 residues. From germline, CDR1 is MNHEY and CDR2 SVGAGI. The CDR3 is CASSRDRGSSDTQYF. CDR3 coding DNA: TGTGCCAGCAGTCGGGACAGGGGATCATCAGATACGCAGTATTTT.

The chain combines TRBV5-1 with TRBJ2-3, with D unresolved. With 0 bases removed from V and 2 bases from J, the gap between germline ends came to 10 bases. Germline lookup yields CDR1 SGHRS and CDR2 YFSETQ. The CDR3 loop spans 15 amino acids. The CDR3 sequence is CASSLVGSFTDTQYF. CDR3 DNA: TGCGCCAGCAGCTTGGTGGGCTCCTTCACAGATACGCAGTATTTT.

The rearrangement uses TRBV27 and TRBJ1-2; D might be TRBD1 (5 bases). Trimming removed 2 bases at V and 2 bases at J, with 9 bases between. Germline V gene sequence: CDR1 MNHEY, CDR2 SMNVEV (reference sequence). The CDR3 covers 14 residues. The CDR3, as DNA: TGTGCCAGCAGTTTACTGGGGGGGAACTATGGCTACACCTTC. It yields the protein CASSLLGGNYGYTF.

The rearrangement uses TRBV7-2 and TRBJ2-6; tentatively, D is TRBD2 (5 bases). CDR1 is SGHTA and CDR2 is FQGNSA in the germline V gene. The CDR3 is 16 amino acids. The V and J ends lost 5 bases and 4 bases respectively, with 15 bases between them. Written as DNA, the CDR3 is TGTGCCAGCAGCCCCCAGGTGGGAGCCGGGGCCAACGTCCTGACTTTC. Protein: CASSPQVGAGANVLTF.

V is TRBV6-5 and J is TRBJ1-1, with D perhaps TRBD1 (6 bases). The length of the CDR3 is 15 residues. Trimming pared 6 bases from V and 0 bases from J, leaving 14 bases between. The germline V gene has CDR1 MNHEY and CDR2 SVGAGI. The CDR3: CASSRRTGMNTEAFF. The CDR3 nucleotides are TGTGCCAGCAGCCGGCGAACAGGGATGAACACTGAAGCTTTCTTT.

The V gene is TRBV28, the J gene TRBJ1-6, with D possibly TRBD1 on 6 matching bases. The CDR3 sequence is 16 residues long. In germline, CDR1 is MDHEN, CDR2 SYDVKM. The V end lost 7 bases, the J end lost 9 bases, and 22 bases lay between the germline ends. The CDR3 spells CASKRGAGGEGSPLHF. CDR3 DNA sequence: TGTGCCAGCAAGCGGGGGGCGGGCGGGGAGGGTTCACCCCTCCACTTT.

This chain uses TRBV25-1 with TRBJ2-1, with 7 positions matching TRBD2. Germline CDR1 MGHDK, CDR2 SYGVNS. With 4 bases clipped from V and 2 bases from J, the junction kept 8 bases outside the gene matches. This CDR3 is 16 amino acids long. In nucleotides, the CDR3 is TGTGCCAGCAGTGGCGGGGGTTACATACCCTACAATGAGCAGTTCTTC. It encodes CASSGGGYIPYNEQFF.

This clone has just one count. The chain employs TRBV5-1 and TRBJ1-6; TRBD1 matches at 7 bases. This CDR3 contains 14 residues. In germline, CDR1 is SGHRS, CDR2 YFSETQ. The ends lost 1 base at V and 10 bases at J; junction bases unmatched: 5. The CDR3 DNA is TGCGCCAGCAGCTTGACAGGGGATCGGTCACCCCTCCACTTT. Amino acids: CASSLTGDRSPLHF.